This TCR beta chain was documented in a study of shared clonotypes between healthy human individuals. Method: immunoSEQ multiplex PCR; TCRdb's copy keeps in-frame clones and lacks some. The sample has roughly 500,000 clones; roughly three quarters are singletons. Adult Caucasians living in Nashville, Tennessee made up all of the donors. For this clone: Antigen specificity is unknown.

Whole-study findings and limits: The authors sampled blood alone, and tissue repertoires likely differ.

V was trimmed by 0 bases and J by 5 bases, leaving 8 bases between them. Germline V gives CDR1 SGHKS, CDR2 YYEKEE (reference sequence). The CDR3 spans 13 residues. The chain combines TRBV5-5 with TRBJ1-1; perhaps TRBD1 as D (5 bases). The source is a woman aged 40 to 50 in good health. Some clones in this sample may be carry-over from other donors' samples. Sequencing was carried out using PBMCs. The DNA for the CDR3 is TGTGCCAGCAGCTTGGGGGGCAAAACTGAAGCTTTCTTT. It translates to CASSLGGKTEAFF.